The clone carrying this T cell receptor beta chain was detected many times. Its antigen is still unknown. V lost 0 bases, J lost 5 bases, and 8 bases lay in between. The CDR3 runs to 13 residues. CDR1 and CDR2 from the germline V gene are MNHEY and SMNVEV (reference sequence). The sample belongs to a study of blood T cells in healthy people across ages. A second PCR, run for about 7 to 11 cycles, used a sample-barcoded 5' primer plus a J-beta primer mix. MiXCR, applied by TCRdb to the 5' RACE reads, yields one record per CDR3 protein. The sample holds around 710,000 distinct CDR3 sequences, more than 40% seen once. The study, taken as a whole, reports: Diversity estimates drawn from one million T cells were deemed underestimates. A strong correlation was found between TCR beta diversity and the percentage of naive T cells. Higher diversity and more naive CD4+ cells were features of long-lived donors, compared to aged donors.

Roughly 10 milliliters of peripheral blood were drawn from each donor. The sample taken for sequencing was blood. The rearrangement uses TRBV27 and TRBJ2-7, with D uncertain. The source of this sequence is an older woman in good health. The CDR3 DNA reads TGTGCCAGCAGTTTATCTCCTACGGACGAGCAGTACTTC. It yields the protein CASSLSPTDEQYF.